The text below deals with one T cell receptor beta chain. This entry belongs to a study of PD-L1 blockade in urothelial cancer. For the study at large: Samples of blood were analyzed 3 weeks (second dose) and 6 weeks after treatment start.

Samples spanned pretreatment and treatment, with 1 to 8 time points per patient. The table came from immunoSEQ multiplex PCR; TCRdb's copy has only in-frame clones and leaves some out. The table shows about 80,000 clones, with roughly 87% occurring only once. The CDR3 contains 16 residues. Trimming cost V 0 bases and J 0 bases, with 10 bases left between them. The V gene's germline CDR1 is SGHAT and CDR2 FQNNGV. The clonotype was recovered from a woman aged 65 to 85 with urothelial cancer. Sequenced here: PBMCs, sampled around atezolizumab (anti-PD-L1) treatment. The chain is built from TRBV11-2 and TRBJ2-3; unclear D gene. CDR3 in DNA: TGTGCCAGCAGCTTAGATAACCCGGTGAGCACAGATACGCAGTATTTT. This sequence encodes CASSLDNPVSTDTQYF.